This T cell receptor (beta chain) was recovered during a study of Tregs in tolerant kidney transplant recipients. Germline-derived CDR1 and CDR2 are SQVTM and ANQGSEA. The length of the CDR3 is 14 residues. Unstimulated regulatory T cells (CD4+CD25+CD127-), CD4+CD25- non-regulatory cells, CD4 and CD8 cells were FACS-sorted from thawed PBMCs. About this clone itself: The CDR3 goes on 3 residues after the read ends, and that part is filled in from the germline J gene.

Generated by immunoSEQ multiplex PCR, the TCRdb table keeps only in-frame clones and is missing some. The sample data list about 30,000 clones. The sample consisted of CD8+ T cells from blood, taken before the transplant. The chain carries TRBV29-1 and TRBJ1-3; 8 bases agree with TRBD1. This clonotype was obtained from a human donor who received a combined kidney and bone marrow transplant. The CDR3 bases that were read are TGCCCCCTGAGAGGAGGGACAGGAGGAAACACC. Translating gives CPLRGGTGGNT. The whole CDR3 protein reads CPLRGGTGGNTIYF.